These 23 T cell receptor beta chains were sequenced from one sample in a study of T cells after yellow fever vaccination. From the 5' RACE reads, TCRdb called clonotypes with MiXCR, one entry per CDR3 protein. The sample has some 110,000 distinct CDR3 sequences, about 7.2% seen once. The sample consisted of CD4+ T cells sorted from PBMCs, taken roughly 46 days after the first yellow fever vaccination. These receptors were collected from a man between 18 and 29 years old who received the YFV17D yellow fever vaccine.

This clonotype was counted ten times or more. The chain has TRBV7-2 and TRBJ1-1, with a weak D call TRBD1 (6 bases). The V end lost 5 bases, the J end lost 9 bases, and 13 bases lay between the germline ends. In germline, CDR1 is SGHTA, CDR2 FQGNSA. The CDR3 covers 12 residues. The CDR3 DNA reads as TGTGCCAGCAGCCTCTGGACAGAAAAAGCTTTCTTT. It encodes CASSLWTEKAFF.

Details on this clonotype: The junction and the germline gene differ at one end; a read error may be behind it. This chain uses TRBV3-1 with TRBJ2-3; D gene unclear. The germline V gene has CDR1 LGHDT and CDR2 YNNKEL (reference sequence). The CDR3 has 15 amino acids. The CDR3 loop reads CATSPRLETTDTQYF. The CDR3 coding sequence is TGTGCCACCAGCCCTCGGCTGGAGACCACAGATACGCAGTATTTT.

This clonotype appeared many times. The chain couples TRBV5-1 to TRBJ2-1, with D perhaps TRBD1 (5 bases). The CDR3 sequence is 15 residues long. The V gene lost 2 bases and the J gene lost 8 bases, with 17 bases spanning the gap. Germline-derived CDR1 and CDR2 are SGHRS and YFSETQ. CDR3 in DNA: TGCGCCAGCAGCTTTCAGGGTGTACCTACCGATGAGCAGTTCTTC. It translates to CASSFQGVPTDEQFF.

This clonotype was found many times. J is TRBJ2-5 and V is TRBV29-1; D assignment may be TRBD1 or TRBD2 (5 bases each). The V gene lost 4 bases and the J gene lost 4 bases, with 16 bases spanning the gap. This CDR3 is built from 14 residues. The V gene's germline CDR1 is SQVTM and CDR2 ANQGSEA. The CDR3 nucleotides are TGCAGCGTTGTGCGTTCCGGGGCGGGAGAGACCCAGTACTTC. This encodes CSVVRSGAGETQYF. Supplemented by reference TRBV29-1 and TRBJ2-5, the full variable domain reads SAVISQKPSRDICQRGTSLTIQCQVDSQVTMMFWYRQQPGQSLTLIATANQGSEATYESGFVIDKFPISRPNLTFSTLTVSNMSPEDSSIYLCSVVRSGAGETQYFGPGTRLLVL.

This clonotype has at least ten counts. The rearrangement joins TRBV12-3 or TRBV12-4 to TRBJ2-1; 8 positions agree with TRBD1. V was pared by 6 bases and J by 5 bases, with 9 bases of the junction left unmatched. The CDR3 has 15 residues. The CDR3 DNA reads as TGTGCCAGCAGCCTAAGACAGGGGAAAAACAATGAGCAGTTCTTC. Amino acid sequence: CASSLRQGKNNEQFF.

This clonotype has just a few counts. The rearrangement uses TRBV24-1 and TRBJ2-7; D may correspond to TRBD1 or TRBD2 (5 bases each). Trimming stripped 8 bases from V and 4 bases from J, with 11 bases between. This CDR3 has 12 residues. Germline-derived CDR1 and CDR2 are KGHDR and SFDVKD. In DNA, the CDR3 is TGTGCCACCACCGGGACCAATTACGAGCAGTACTTC. Its translation: CATTGTNYEQYF.

As concerns this clonotype: A read error may explain this, as a much larger clone is one base away. V and J are TRBV7-2 and TRBJ2-5; no firm D call. The germline V gene encodes CDR1 SGHTA and CDR2 FQGNSA. The CDR3 runs 13 residues. V shed 0 bases and J shed 5 bases, with 7 bases lying between them. CDR3 loop: CASSLAGFETQYF. The CDR3 coding sequence is TGTGCCAGCAGCTTAGCCGGGTTTGAGACCCAGTACTTC.

This clonotype has a count of ten or more. The chain links TRBV11-2 to TRBJ2-1; tentative D call: TRBD2 (6 bases). CDR3 length: 18 amino acids. V lost 0 bases, J lost 2 bases, and 17 bases lay in between. CDR1 is SGHAT and CDR2 is FQNNGV in the germline V gene. CDR3 region: CASSLDQAGSGTYNEQFF. In DNA, the CDR3 is TGTGCCAGCAGCTTAGATCAGGCGGGTAGCGGTACCTACAATGAGCAGTTCTTC.

This clonotype was seen a handful of times. This CDR3 reads CASSQDWQETQYF. In DNA form, the CDR3 reads TGTGCCAGCAGCCAAGACTGGCAAGAGACCCAGTACTTC. The chain carries TRBV14 and TRBJ2-5; D gene unclear. V dropped 0 bases and J dropped 2 bases, with 4 bases sitting between them. Germline V gene data show CDR1 as SGHDN and CDR2 as FVKESK. There are 13 residues in the CDR3.

There are many counts of this clonotype. The chain uses TRBV7-9 and TRBJ1-2; tentatively, D is TRBD1 (5 bases). Trimming took 7 bases from V and 4 from J, leaving 13 bases between them. The germline V gene encodes CDR1 SEHNR and CDR2 FQNEAQ (reference sequence). The length of the CDR3 is 13 residues. The CDR3 region is CASTAGTGYGYTF. CDR3 coding DNA: TGTGCCAGCACGGCCGGGACGGGCTATGGCTACACCTTC.

This clonotype was detected ten times or more. This rearrangement joins TRBV30 to TRBJ2-2; 7 bases align to TRBD1. V gave up 2 bases and J gave up 4 bases; unmatched junction bases: 4. From germline, CDR1 is GTSNPN and CDR2 SVGIG (reference sequence). This CDR3 has 14 amino acids. CDR3 sequence: CAWSTGQITGELFF. In nucleotides, the CDR3 is TGTGCCTGGAGTACGGGACAGATCACCGGGGAGCTGTTTTTT.

This clonotype has a count of ten or more. The CDR3 sequence is CASSFSQTDTQYF. The DNA for the CDR3 is TGTGCCAGCAGTTTCAGCCAGACAGATACGCAGTATTTT. The rearrangement uses TRBV12-3 or TRBV12-4 and TRBJ2-3; no definite D call. Trimming cost V 3 bases and J 3 bases, with 7 bases left between them. This CDR3 contains 13 residues.

This sequence joins TRBV5-1 and TRBJ2-7, with D unclear. CDR3 length: 14 residues. The V end lost 0 bases, the J end lost 1 base, and 8 bases lay between the germline ends. Germline CDR1 and CDR2: SGHRS and YFSETQ. The chain's CDR3 is CASSLALESYEQYF. CDR3 coding DNA: TGCGCCAGCAGCTTGGCCTTGGAATCCTACGAGCAGTACTTC.

Many counts were recorded for this clonotype. The rearrangement uses TRBV18 and TRBJ1-1; D uncertain. This CDR3 is 15 amino acids long. Deletions cut 1 base from V and 3 bases from J, with 12 bases between. Germline loops: CDR1 KGHSH, CDR2 LQKENI. As DNA, the CDR3 is TGTGCCAGCTCACCACAGGGAAGGCGAGACACTGAAGCTTTCTTT. It encodes CASSPQGRRDTEAFF.

This clonotype was detected only once. The chain combines TRBV18 with TRBJ2-3; D tentatively fits TRBD1 or TRBD2 (5 bases each). Germline loops: CDR1 KGHSH, CDR2 LQKENI. Trimming shortened V by 3 bases and J by 4 bases, and 17 bases separated the two germline ends. This CDR3 contains 16 residues. In nucleotides, the CDR3 is TGTGCCAGCTCACCCTGGGACCCAACGCACGCAGATACGCAGTATTTT. It encodes CASSPWDPTHADTQYF.

The sample holds many counts of this clonotype. The chain has TRBV4-2 and TRBJ2-7, with 10 bases matching TRBD1. V was pared by 3 bases and J by 5 bases, with 13 bases of the junction left unmatched. Germline CDR1 and CDR2: LGHNA and YNFKEQ. The CDR3 totals 17 residues. The CDR3 loop reads CASSHPVRDRGGHEQYF. The CDR3 DNA reads as TGTGCCAGCAGCCATCCCGTCCGGGACAGGGGTGGCCACGAGCAGTACTTC.

Many counts were recorded for this clonotype. CDR3 sequence reads: CSASSGLTDTQYF. Here the CDR3 DNA reads TGCAGTGCTAGTAGCGGGCTCACAGATACGCAGTATTTT. The chain carries TRBV20-1 and TRBJ2-3; 7 nucleotides match TRBD2. This CDR3 is built from 13 residues. Germline V gives CDR1 DFQATT, CDR2 SNEGSKA (reference sequence). Trimming cost V 3 bases and J 2 bases; bases outside gene matches: 2.

Ten or more counts support this clonotype. The J gene is TRBJ1-1, the V gene TRBV7-2, with 8 nucleotides matching TRBD1. The CDR3 runs to 15 residues. The J segment lost 0 bases and the V segment lost 1 base, leaving 1 base of the junction unmatched. Germline-derived CDR1 and CDR2 are SGHTA and FQGNSA. The DNA for the CDR3 is TGTGCCAGCAGCTTAGGGACAGGGATGAACACTGAAGCTTTCTTT. This sequence encodes CASSLGTGMNTEAFF.

This clonotype was seen ten or more times. V gene TRBV9 combines with J gene TRBJ2-1; unclear D gene. The CDR3 totals 14 residues. Germline CDR1 reads SGDLS; CDR2 reads YYNGEE. Trimming cost V 5 bases and J 0 bases, with 9 bases left between them. The CDR3 DNA follows: TGTGCCAGCAGTGAAAAGAGCTCCTACAATGAGCAGTTCTTC. Translation gives CASSEKSSYNEQFF.

This clonotype was seen at least ten times. The chain employs TRBV14 and TRBJ2-1; tentative D call: TRBD2 (6 bases). In germline, CDR1 is SGHDN, CDR2 FVKESK. Trimming cost V 0 bases and J 6 bases, with 18 bases left between them. The CDR3 has 17 residues. Here the CDR3 reads CASSQDSLRWRVNEQFF. The CDR3 DNA reads as TGTGCCAGCAGCCAAGATTCGTTAAGGTGGAGGGTCAATGAGCAGTTCTTC.

This clonotype was counted many times. The genes are TRBV7-2 and TRBJ2-7; 7 nucleotides match TRBD2. V dropped 5 bases and J dropped 3; count of bases not matched to a gene: 10. This CDR3 region has 15 residues. Germline V lookup: CDR1 SGHTA, CDR2 FQGNSA. The CDR3 is CASSPGLVRSYEQYF. The CDR3 region has the DNA TGTGCCAGCAGCCCAGGACTAGTAAGGAGCTACGAGCAGTACTTC. The whole variable domain, filled in from reference TRBV7-2 and TRBJ2-7, reads GAGVSQSPSNKVTEKGKDVELRCDPISGHTALYWYRQSLGQGLEFLIYFQGNSAPDKSGLPSDRFSAERTGGSVSTLTIQRTQQEDSAVYLCASSPGLVRSYEQYFGPGTRLTVT.

This clonotype has a count of ten or more. This chain links TRBV5-1 with TRBJ1-6; D is uncertain. In germline, CDR1 is SGHRS, CDR2 YFSETQ. Trimming took off 4 bases at V and 10 bases at J, with 18 bases between the two ends. This CDR3 comprises 15 residues. DNA of the CDR3: TGCGCCAGCAGCGAAAGCGGGCGGGTGGGATCACCCCTCCACTTT. Its translation is CASSESGRVGSPLHF.

This clonotype was counted at least ten times. The chain carries TRBV15 and TRBJ2-7; TRBD2 matches 10 bases. The CDR3 sequence is 17 residues long. Looked up from germline, CDR1 is LNHNV and CDR2 is YYDKDF (reference sequence). V was clipped by 3 bases and J by 4 bases; unmatched bases: 12. The DNA for the CDR3 is TGTGCCACCAGCAGCGCCCTCGGTAGCGGGGGGCGTTACGAGCAGTACTTC. The encoded protein is CATSSALGSGGRYEQYF.